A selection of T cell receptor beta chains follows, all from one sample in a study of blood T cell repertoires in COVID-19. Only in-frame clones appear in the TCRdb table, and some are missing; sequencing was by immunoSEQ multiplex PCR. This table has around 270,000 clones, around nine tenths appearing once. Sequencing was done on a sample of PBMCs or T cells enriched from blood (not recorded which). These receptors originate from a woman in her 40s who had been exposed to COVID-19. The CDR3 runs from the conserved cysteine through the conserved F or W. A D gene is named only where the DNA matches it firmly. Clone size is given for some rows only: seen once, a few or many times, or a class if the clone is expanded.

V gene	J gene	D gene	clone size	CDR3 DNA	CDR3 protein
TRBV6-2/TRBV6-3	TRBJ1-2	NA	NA	TGTGCCAGCAGTTACTCTGGCAGGGATGGCTACACCTTC	CASSYSGRDGYTF
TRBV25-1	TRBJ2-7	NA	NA	TGTGCCAGCAGTGAGCGGGGCAGATACGAGCAGTACTTC	CASSERGRYEQYF
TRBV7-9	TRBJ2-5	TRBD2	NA	TGTGCCAGCAGCCCCATAGCGGGAGGACAAGAGACCCAGTACTTC	CASSPIAGGQETQYF
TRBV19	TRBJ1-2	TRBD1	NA	TGTGCCAGTAGCACAGGGGGCTCGGCTCGGGGCTACACCTTC	CASSTGGSARGYTF
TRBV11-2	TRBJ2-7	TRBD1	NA	TGTGCCAGCAGCAAAGACCGGGACAGCACCTACGAGCAGTACTTC	CASSKDRDSTYEQYF
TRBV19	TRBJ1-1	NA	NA	TGTGCCAGTAGTATAGATCGGGGGAACACTGAAGCTTTCTTT	CASSIDRGNTEAFF
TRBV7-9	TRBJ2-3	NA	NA	TGTGCCAGCGGTCAGGACTACACAGATACGCAGTATTTT	CASGQDYTDTQYF
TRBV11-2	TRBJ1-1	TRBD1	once	TGTGCCAGCAGCCCGGCCGGACAGGCGGGCACTGAAGCTTTCTTT	CASSPAGQAGTEAFF
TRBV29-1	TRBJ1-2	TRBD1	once	TGCAGCGTTGAACGACAGGGCAACTATGGCTACACCTTC	CSVERQGNYGYTF
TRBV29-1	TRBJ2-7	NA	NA	TGCAGCGTTGGTTTCCAGGGGAGTTCCTACGAGCAGTACTTC	CSVGFQGSSYEQYF